A selection of T cell receptor beta chains follows, all from one sample in a study of cytomegalovirus exposure and HLA in healthy donors. The repertoire was sequenced with immunoSEQ multiplex PCR; TCRdb's copy has only in-frame clones and lacks some. Of over 60,000 clones detected, over 70% appear once; the ten largest clones hold 12%. Sequenced sample: PBMCs. These receptors originate from a man in his 70s in good health and CMV-seronegative. CDR3s include the opening cysteine and the closing phenylalanine or tryptophan. The D gene is left open where the match is weak. Rows give clone size only sometimes, using once, few, many, or a class for an expanded clone.

clone_size,j_call,v_call,d_call,cdr3_nt,cdr3_aa
NA,TRBJ1-3,TRBV11-2,TRBD1,TGTGCCAGCAGCCGGGACAGGGGGGCAGACACCATATATTTT,CASSRDRGADTIYF
NA,TRBJ2-6,TRBV9,NA,TGTGCCAGCAGCACTCAACAGGGCTCTGGGGCCAACGTCCTGACTTTC,CASSTQQGSGANVLTF
NA,TRBJ2-7,TRBV10-3,TRBD2,TGTGCCACCATGACTAGCGGGAGTTCTGAGGGCGAGCAGTACTTC,CATMTSGSSEGEQYF
NA,TRBJ1-4,TRBV7-2,TRBD1,TGTGCCAGCAGCCTACTCGGACAGGGAACTAATGAAAAACTGTTTTTT,CASSLLGQGTNEKLFF
NA,TRBJ1-3,TRBV19,NA,TGTGCCAGTAGTATAATCGAAGAAGGAGCCAGAAACACCATATATTTT,CASSIIEEGARNTIYF
once,TRBJ2-6,TRBV14,NA,TGTGCCAGCAGCGTACTTCGCGGGTCTGGGGCCAACGTCCTGACTTTC,CASSVLRGSGANVLTF
NA,TRBJ2-7,TRBV19,TRBD1,TGTGCCAGTAGTCCCCTGACAGGGATCTCTATGGAGCAGTACTTC,CASSPLTGISMEQYF
few,TRBJ1-1,TRBV5-1,NA,TGCGCCAGCAGCTTGGGGGCGGGAAACACTGAAGCTTTCTTT,CASSLGAGNTEAFF
NA,TRBJ2-1,TRBV9,TRBD1,TGTGCCAGCAGCGTAGGTCACAGGGGTGAGCAGTTCTTC,CASSVGHRGEQFF
NA,TRBJ2-5,TRBV7-2,NA,TGTGCCAGCAGCTTAGCGGGGGCCCAAGAGACCCAGTACTTC,CASSLAGAQETQYF
NA,TRBJ2-2,TRBV5-1,TRBD1,TGCGCCAGCAGCTTGTTCGGGACAGGGCCCACCGGGGAGCTGTTTTTT,CASSLFGTGPTGELFF
NA,TRBJ1-6,TRBV13,TRBD1,TGTGCCAGCAGCTCGGGGACAGCTAATAATTCACCCCTCCACTTT,CASSSGTANNSPLHF
NA,TRBJ2-6,TRBV18,NA,TGTGCCAGCTCACCACGCGAAGACTCTGGGGCCAACGTCCTGACTTTC,CASSPREDSGANVLTF
NA,TRBJ1-1,TRBV11-2,TRBD1,TGTGCCAGCAGCTTAGGGGTCGGGACAGGGAACACTGAAGCTTTCTTT,CASSLGVGTGNTEAFF
NA,TRBJ1-2,TRBV6-1,NA,TGTGCCAGCAGTGATAGCAGGGCAGGGGCCTATGGCTACACCTTC,CASSDSRAGAYGYTF
NA,TRBJ2-3,TRBV6-1,NA,TGTGCCAGCAGTGAAGGGTTAGCGCAGTATTTT,CASSEGLAQYF
NA,TRBJ2-5,TRBV29-1,NA,TGCAGCACCCTGGGGGGGGGCTTTCCAGAGACCCAGTACTTC,CSTLGGGFPETQYF
NA,TRBJ2-5,TRBV9,TRBD2,TGTGCCAGCAGCGTAGGCTCGATAGCGGGAGTGGAGACCCAGTACTTC,CASSVGSIAGVETQYF
NA,TRBJ2-1,TRBV4-3,TRBD2,TGCGCCAGCAGCAAAGTCGGGGGAAGCGGGAGGAACAATGAGCAGTTCTTC,CASSKVGGSGRNNEQFF
NA,TRBJ2-7,TRBV18,TRBD1,TGTGCCAGCTCACCGGGACAGGGAGGATTCTACGAGCAGTACTTC,CASSPGQGGFYEQYF
NA,TRBJ2-7,TRBV5-1,TRBD2,TGCGCCAGCAGCCGGACTGGGGGGGAGAACGAGCAGTACTTC,CASSRTGGENEQYF
NA,TRBJ1-2,TRBV5-1,TRBD1,TGCGCCAGCAGCTTGGGAGACAGGGGAGGCTACACCTTC,CASSLGDRGGYTF
NA,TRBJ2-7,TRBV7-2,NA,TGTGCCAGCAGCTTAAACCGGGCCTCTCGAGGGGAGCAGTACTTC,CASSLNRASRGEQYF
NA,TRBJ2-7,TRBV5-1,NA,TGCGCCAGCAGCTTTGGCACTGGCGGTCTCGAGCAGTACTTC,CASSFGTGGLEQYF
NA,TRBJ1-5,TRBV19,TRBD1,TGTGCCAGTAGTATAGCGGGGACAGGGGGCGGGCAGCCCCAGCATTTT,CASSIAGTGGGQPQHF
NA,TRBJ2-7,TRBV14,TRBD1,TGTGCCAGCAGCCAAGAAACAGGGGCAAATCGAGAGCAGTACTTC,CASSQETGANREQYF
NA,TRBJ2-1,TRBV7-2,NA,TGTGCCAGCAGCTTATTGGGTTCGGGGGACTACAATGAGCAGTTCTTC,CASSLLGSGDYNEQFF
NA,TRBJ2-7,TRBV7-2,TRBD2,TGTGCCAGCAGCCCCACATGGGGGGGTAGCGGGTCCTGGGACGAGCAGTACTTC,CASSPTWGGSGSWDEQYF
NA,TRBJ2-5,TRBV6-5,NA,TGTGCCAGCTTCCGGGGGGAGACCCAGTACTTC,CASFRGETQYF
NA,TRBJ1-1,TRBV6-1,TRBD1,TGTGCCAGCAGTGAACCGGGACAGGGAGGAACTGAAGCTTTCTTT,CASSEPGQGGTEAFF
few,TRBJ2-3,TRBV6-5,TRBD2,TGTGCCAGCAGTTATGCCAGCGGGGCGGGAGATACGCAGTATTTT,CASSYASGAGDTQYF
NA,TRBJ2-7,TRBV7-9,TRBD2,TGTGCCAGCAGCCGACTTGGGGCGGGGGGGACGTTCGAGCAGTACTTC,CASSRLGAGGTFEQYF
NA,TRBJ1-2,TRBV5-1,NA,TGCGCCAGCAGCCGCTCCGGACAGCAAAACTATGGCTACACCTTC,CASSRSGQQNYGYTF
few,TRBJ2-7,TRBV27,TRBD2,TGTGCCAGCAGTTTAGCCGGGACTAGCGGGTCCACCTACGAGCAGTACTTC,CASSLAGTSGSTYEQYF
NA,TRBJ2-1,TRBV4-1,NA,TGCGCCAGCAGCCGGGCACGGTTTTCCTACAATGAGCAGTTCTTC,CASSRARFSYNEQFF
NA,TRBJ1-6,TRBV11-2,NA,TGTGCCAGCAGCTTAGGGTTAGGACTTAATTCACCCCTCCACTTT,CASSLGLGLNSPLHF